The source of this T cell receptor beta chain is a study of blood T cells in healthy people across ages. Findings and limits, study-wide: Naive T cell percentage showed a strong correlation with the diversity of TCR beta.

About this clonotype itself: Its antigen remains unidentified.

The CDR3 runs to 14 residues. V was pared by 4 bases and J by 1 base, with 11 bases between. Germline V gene data show CDR1 as SGHDT and CDR2 as YYEEEE. Sample-barcoded 5' priming and a J-beta primer mix drove a second PCR of roughly 6 to 12 cycles. Each CDR3 protein is one row after TCRdb ran MiXCR on the 5' RACE reads. The data hold about 760,000 distinct CDR3 sequences, with just over 55% observed a single time. The chain joins TRBV5-6 to TRBJ2-5; D may be TRBD1 (6 bases). The material sequenced was blood. This receptor was obtained from a man aged 35-49 years in good health. This chain's CDR3 is CASSLGHIQETQYF. The CDR3 nucleotides are TGTGCCAGCAGCCTGGGACACATCCAAGAGACCCAGTACTTC. Using reference TRBV5-6 and TRBJ2-5 for the parts outside the CDR3, the full variable domain is DAGVTQSPTHLIKTRGQQVTLRCSPKSGHDTVSWYQQALGQGPQFIFQYYEEEERQRGNFPDRFSGHQFPNYSSELNVNALLLGDSALYLCASSLGHIQETQYFGPGTRLLVL.